These T cell receptor beta chains were read from a single sample in a study of T cells in Graves' hyperthyroidism and ophthalmopathy. MiXCR was run by TCRdb on the multiplex PCR reads, yielding one entry per CDR3 protein. Seen here are about 160,000 distinct CDR3 sequences, roughly 10% observed once, and the top ten hold approximately 20%. The source material was blood. The receptors derive from a woman aged 18 to 35 with Graves' hyperthyroidism that later progressed to Graves' ophthalmopathy. Both conserved end residues are part of each CDR3. The order of the fields is V gene, J gene, D gene, CDR3 protein. The D gene is left open where the match is weak.

V gene: TRBV6-1; J gene: TRBJ2-2; D gene: -; CDR3 protein: CASTSRTPKRWTGELFF
V gene: TRBV11-2; J gene: TRBJ2-1; D gene: -; CDR3 protein: CASSTGPIADNEQFF
V gene: TRBV6-1; J gene: TRBJ2-6; D gene: -; CDR3 protein: CASSSPLASSGANVLTF
V gene: TRBV5-1; J gene: TRBJ2-7; D gene: TRBD2; CDR3 protein: CASSAGTSGYEQYF
V gene: TRBV7-3; J gene: TRBJ1-1; D gene: -; CDR3 protein: CASSSMTSSAEAFF
V gene: TRBV11-2; J gene: TRBJ2-5; D gene: TRBD2; CDR3 protein: CASSTPWAGGKETQYF
V gene: TRBV6-1; J gene: TRBJ2-7; D gene: -; CDR3 protein: CASSEQETPSYEQYF
V gene: TRBV6-1; J gene: TRBJ1-1; D gene: -; CDR3 protein: CASETGLNTEAFF
V gene: TRBV9; J gene: TRBJ2-7; D gene: -; CDR3 protein: CASSVSGTGDGEQYF
V gene: TRBV18; J gene: TRBJ2-3; D gene: TRBD1; CDR3 protein: CASSQTGGADTQYF
V gene: TRBV9; J gene: TRBJ2-1; D gene: TRBD2; CDR3 protein: CASRLTSGGGEQFF
V gene: TRBV18; J gene: TRBJ1-6; D gene: -; CDR3 protein: CASSPFQAPNSPLHF